This TCR beta chain was documented in a study of shared clonotypes between healthy human individuals. Turning to the study itself: Researchers drew samples from a couple of women and a few men aged 18 to 49.

Clones were sequenced by immunoSEQ multiplex PCR, and TCRdb holds only the in-frame ones, with some missing. The sample includes 650,000 to 800,000 clones, around 70% of them seen just once. General study findings and limits: Richness estimates generally favored naive over memory subsets.

In the case of this clone: What it binds is not known.

Germline lookup yields CDR1 MDHEN and CDR2 SYDVKM. The germline V and J ends were trimmed by 3 bases and 0 bases, with 14 bases remaining between them. This CDR3 contains 16 residues. Specimen: memory CD4+ T cells sorted from blood. Subset in this sample: CD45RA-negative fraction. The sequence derives from a woman in her twenties or thirties in good health. This chain connects TRBV28 to TRBJ2-5; weak D call: TRBD2 (6 bases). In nucleotides, the CDR3 is TGTGCCAGCAGTTTTTCAGGCGGGATCGACCAAGAGACCCAGTACTTC. Translation: CASSFSGGIDQETQYF. The full variable domain, in which reference TRBV28 and TRBJ2-5 provide the parts outside the CDR3, is DVKVTQSSRYLVKRTGEKVFLECVQDMDHENMFWYRQDPGLGLRLIYFSYDVKMKEKGDIPEGYSVSREKKERFSLILESASTNQTSMYLCASSFSGGIDQETQYFGPGTRLLVL.